Presented here are 12 T cell receptor beta chains from one specimen sequenced in a study of stem cell transplantation in POMP-related autoinflammatory disease. The method was immunoSEQ multiplex PCR; TCRdb's version includes in-frame clones alone and lacks a portion of them. The sample records some 68,000 clones, approximately 91% being singletons. This specimen was CD4+ T cells from PBMCs, taken after stem cell transplantation. Receptors originate from a human patient with POMP-related autoinflammation and immune dysregulation (PRAID). Some T cells may arise from the graft donor.

This chain connects TRBV6-1 to TRBJ2-3; no reliable D call. CDR1 and CDR2 from the germline V gene are MNHNS and SASEGT. V was trimmed by 1 base and J by 5 bases, leaving 4 bases between them. The length of the CDR3 is 12 residues. CDR3 bases: TGTGCCAGCAGTGAAGTAGGAGATACGCAGTATTTT. Protein: CASSEVGDTQYF.

V and J are TRBV5-1 and TRBJ2-7; possibly TRBD2 for D (7 bases). V was trimmed by 4 bases and J by 3 bases, leaving 14 bases between them. The CDR3 has 14 residues. CDR1 is SGHRS, CDR2 YFSETQ, per germline. For the CDR3, the DNA is TGCGCCAGCAGCCGGACGGGGGGCGTCTACGAGCAGTACTTC. Translation: CASSRTGGVYEQYF.

This chain uses TRBV4-1 with TRBJ2-7; 11 bases line up with TRBD2. The CDR3 totals 16 residues. Germline V CDR1 and CDR2: MGHRA, YSYEKL. The V and J ends lost 4 bases and 4 bases, in that order; junction bases with no gene match: 9. The CDR3 DNA reads TGCGCCAGCAGCCCTCGACGGGCTAGCGGGAGGTACGAGCAGTACTTC. It specifies CASSPRRASGRYEQYF.

This rearrangement joins TRBV6-5 to TRBJ2-7; TRBD1 agrees at 9 bases. This CDR3 has 13 amino acids. V gave up 8 bases and J gave up 4 bases; unmatched junction bases: 6. The germline CDR1 and CDR2 sequences are MNHEY and SVGAGI. CDR3 bases: TGTGCCAGCTCGGGACAGGGATTTTACGAGCAGTACTTC. It specifies CASSGQGFYEQYF.

The chain carries TRBV2 and TRBJ1-1, with 8 bases matching TRBD1. Looked up from germline, CDR1 is SNHLY and CDR2 is FYNNEI. Trimming removed 7 bases from V and 0 bases from J; junction bases left unmatched: 4. This CDR3 comprises 14 residues. The CDR3 nucleotides read TGTGCCAGCACCCGACAGGGGATGAACACTGAAGCTTTCTTT. This translates into CASTRQGMNTEAFF.

The chain joins TRBV5-1 to TRBJ2-2; tentative D call: TRBD1 (7 bases). Germline V gene lookup returns CDR1 SGHRS and CDR2 YFSETQ. The CDR3 loop spans 14 amino acids. V was trimmed by 0 bases and J by 6 bases, leaving 9 bases between them. CDR3 in DNA: TGCGCCAGCAGCTTGGCCAGGGGGGCCGGGGAGCTGTTTTTT. It translates to CASSLARGAGELFF.

The chain recombines TRBV2 with TRBJ2-3; D might be TRBD2 (7 bases). Germline V lookup: CDR1 SNHLY, CDR2 FYNNEI. This CDR3 comprises 17 residues. V lost 7 bases and J 0 bases, leaving 20 bases between the germline ends. CDR3 amino acids: CASIAEAGTTSTDTQYF. Written as DNA, the CDR3 is TGTGCCAGCATAGCCGAAGCGGGGACAACTAGCACAGATACGCAGTATTTT.

The rearrangement uses TRBV27 and TRBJ2-2, with 9 bases that match TRBD2. V was clipped by 9 bases and J by 3 bases; unmatched bases: 8. The CDR3 contains 15 residues. Germline CDR1 reads MNHEY; CDR2 reads SMNVEV (reference sequence). This CDR3 reads CASRASGIYTGELFF. CDR3 coding DNA: TGTGCCAGTCGGGCTAGCGGGATTTACACCGGGGAGCTGTTTTTT.

The gene calls are TRBV18 and TRBJ2-7; D possibly corresponds to TRBD1 (6 bases). This CDR3 contains 17 residues. Trimming shortened V by 2 bases and J by 0 bases, and 17 bases separated the two germline ends. Germline CDR1 and CDR2: KGHSH and LQKENI. CDR3 DNA sequence: TGTGCCAGCTCACCATATTTGATGTCAGGGGCCTCCTACGAGCAGTACTTC. This codes for CASSPYLMSGASYEQYF. The whole variable domain, remainder taken from reference TRBV18 and TRBJ2-7, is NAGVMQNPRHLVRRRGQEARLRCSPMKGHSHVYWYRQLPEEGLKFMVYLQKENIIDESGMPKERFSAEFPKEGPSILRIQQVVRGDSAAYFCASSPYLMSGASYEQYFGPGTRLTVT.

This rearrangement joins TRBV19 to TRBJ2-5; tentatively, D is TRBD1 (6 bases). The CDR3 runs 14 residues. The V and J ends lost 5 bases and 0 bases respectively, with 10 bases between them. Germline V gene lookup returns CDR1 LNHDA and CDR2 SQIVND (reference sequence). CDR3 amino acids: CASSVGTYQETQYF. The CDR3 coding sequence is TGTGCCAGTAGTGTCGGGACATACCAAGAGACCCAGTACTTC. Drawing the rest from reference TRBV19 and TRBJ2-5, the complete variable domain is DGGITQSPKYLFRKEGQNVTLSCEQNLNHDAMYWYRQDPGQGLRLIYYSQIVNDFQKGDIAEGYSVSREKKESFPLTVTSAQKNPTAFYLCASSVGTYQETQYFGPGTRLLVL.

This sequence joins TRBV3-1 (or the pseudogene TRBV3-2) and TRBJ2-7; possibly TRBD1 for D (6 bases). Germline V gene lookup returns CDR1 LGHDT and CDR2 YNNKEL (reference sequence). The CDR3 is 17 amino acids. V shed 3 bases and J shed 3 bases, with 21 bases lying between them. The CDR3 DNA is TGTGCCAGCAGCCAGAGATTCAGGGGCCGTTCCCTCTACGAGCAGTACTTC. Translation gives CASSQRFRGRSLYEQYF.

CDR3 sequence reads: CASKQGAINGYTF. CDR3 bases: TGTGCCAGCAAACAGGGGGCGATTAATGGCTACACCTTC. This sequence joins TRBV6-5 and TRBJ1-2; 9 nucleotides agree with TRBD1. Looked up from germline, CDR1 is MNHEY and CDR2 is SVGAGI. V gave up 7 bases and J gave up 6 bases; unmatched junction bases: 6. The CDR3 length is 13 residues.